The sequence of this T cell receptor beta chain was determined in a study of human CD8 memory T cell subsets. This CDR3 has 15 amino acids. Germline V gene lookup returns CDR1 SGHTA and CDR2 FQGTGA. Libraries targeted TCR beta using 5' RACE with UMIs. TCRdb re-called the 5' RACE reads, yielding one record per CDR3 amino acid sequence without DNA. This repertoire includes under 20,000 distinct CDR3 sequences. The TCR was taken from a human donor in good health. The rearrangement joins TRBV7-3 to TRBJ2-2; TCRdb selects TRBD1, and the lack of DNA leaves this call unchecked. The sample was CD8+ T cells from PBMCs. This CDR3 is CASSLKDGGPGELFF.